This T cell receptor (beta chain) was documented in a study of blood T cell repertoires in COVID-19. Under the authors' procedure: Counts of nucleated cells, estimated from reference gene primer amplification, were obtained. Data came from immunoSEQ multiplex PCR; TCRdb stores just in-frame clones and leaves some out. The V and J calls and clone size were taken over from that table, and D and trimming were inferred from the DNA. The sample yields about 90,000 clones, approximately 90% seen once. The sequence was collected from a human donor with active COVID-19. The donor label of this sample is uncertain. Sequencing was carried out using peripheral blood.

The CDR3 DNA is TGTGCCAGCAGGGAGGGGACGGACTATGGCTACACCTTC. This sequence encodes CASREGTDYGYTF. The V gene is TRBV6-5, the J gene TRBJ1-2, with a possible D match to TRBD1 (5 bases). V lost 6 bases to trimming and J lost 3 bases, with 11 bases between them. Germline CDR1 reads MNHEY; CDR2 reads SVGAGI. This CDR3 has 13 residues.